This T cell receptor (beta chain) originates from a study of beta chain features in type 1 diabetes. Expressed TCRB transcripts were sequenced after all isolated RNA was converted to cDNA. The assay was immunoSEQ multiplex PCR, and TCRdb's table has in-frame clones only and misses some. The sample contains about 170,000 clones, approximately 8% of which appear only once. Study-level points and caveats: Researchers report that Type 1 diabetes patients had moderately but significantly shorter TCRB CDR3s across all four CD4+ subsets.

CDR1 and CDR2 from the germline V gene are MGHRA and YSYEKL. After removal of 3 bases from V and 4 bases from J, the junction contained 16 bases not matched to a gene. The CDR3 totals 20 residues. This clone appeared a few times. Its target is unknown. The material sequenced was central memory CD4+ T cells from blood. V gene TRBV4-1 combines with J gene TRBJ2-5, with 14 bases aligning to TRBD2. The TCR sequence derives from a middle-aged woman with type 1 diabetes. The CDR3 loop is CASSQAPTSGGAGLLETQYF. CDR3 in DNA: TGCGCCAGCAGCCAGGCCCCGACTAGCGGGGGGGCCGGGCTACTAGAGACCCAGTACTTC.